This TCR beta chain emerged from a study of T cells in tuberculosis. Repertoires were generated with immunoSEQ multiplex PCR, while TCRdb's copy carries only in-frame clones and drops some. The table shows over 25,000 clones, with around 95% occurring only once. In germline, CDR1 is MNHEY, CDR2 SMNVEV (reference sequence). Trimming left V 5 bases short and J 6 bases short, with 10 bases between. The CDR3 covers 13 residues. The sample was PBMCs. The chain links TRBV27 to TRBJ2-2; D call uncertain. The source of this sequence is a donor aged 5 to 30 with latent tuberculosis or without tuberculosis infection. This chain's CDR3 is CASSPSEAGELFF. CDR3 nucleotide sequence: TGTGCCAGCAGTCCCAGTGAGGCCGGGGAGCTGTTTTTT.